Listed here is a single T cell receptor (beta chain). Its antigen is not known. Naive CD4+ cells were sorted as CD4+CD8-CD45RO-CD45RA+; naive CD8+ as CD8+CD4-CD45RA+CD27bright. Trimming pared 5 bases from V and 1 base from J, leaving 17 bases between. Germline lookup yields CDR1 LNHDA and CDR2 SQIVND (reference sequence). This CDR3 is built from 16 residues. This specimen belongs to a study of healthy donors' naive CD4 and CD8 T cells. Turning to the study itself: TCR alpha primers covered all functional IMGT alpha gene variants.

Each TCR library used approximately 500 ng of total RNA and a linear amplification protocol. TCRdb reanalysed the reads using MiXCR and keeps one entry per CDR3 protein. The data show about 180,000 distinct CDR3 sequences, with around 80% seen just once and less than 2.5% held by the top ten. Whole-study results and caveats: Positive CDR3 charge linked to CD4+ cells, negative to CD8+ cells.

This sequence was found in a pool of human donors in good health; the sample pools cells from several healthy donors. Material for sequencing was naive CD4+ and CD8+ T cells sorted from blood, pooled from several donors. The J gene is TRBJ1-2, the V gene TRBV19; tentatively, D is TRBD1 (6 bases). DNA for the CDR3: TGTGCCAGTAGTCTCTCCTGGACAGAGAATAACTATGGCTACACCTTC. Its protein is CASSLSWTENNYGYTF.